The T cell receptor beta chain under discussion was sequenced for a study of blood T cell repertoires in COVID-19. Study-wide context: Samples taken during acute and convalescent COVID-19 were collected in the United States, Italy and Spain.

This clone was seen a handful of times. Measured with immunoSEQ multiplex PCR; TCRdb has only the in-frame clones, and not every one. The table records 250,000 to 300,000 clones, 85% to 90% of them present only once. The CDR3 spans 17 residues. Germline V gene data show CDR1 as MNHEY and CDR2 as SVGEGT. The V and J ends lost 2 bases and 4 bases respectively, with 18 bases between them. Sequences were obtained from peripheral blood. This chain uses TRBV6-2 or TRBV6-3 with TRBJ1-5; no clear D. The TCR sequence derives from a woman aged 60-70 years with COVID-19, enrolled during active disease. The CDR3 protein is CASSYGQARPRNQPQHF. The CDR3 DNA follows: TGTGCCAGCAGTTACGGCCAGGCCCGGCCCCGTAATCAGCCCCAGCATTTT.